This TCR beta chain derives from a study of CD8 T cells in Susac syndrome. An input of about 0.45 to 1 ug of RNA was subjected to reverse transcription using random hexamers. The method of amplification for TCR beta CDR3 was immunoSEQ multiplex PCR, covering 54 Vbeta and 13 Jbeta. TCRdb re-analysed the immunoSEQ multiplex PCR reads in MiXCR, keeping a single row per CDR3 protein. This table has some 100,000 distinct CDR3 sequences, just under 95% appearing once. The V gene lost 7 bases and the J gene lost 6 bases, with 19 bases spanning the gap. CDR1 is LNHDA, CDR2 SQIVND, per germline (reference sequence). This CDR3 has 15 residues. Included as multiple sclerosis controls were treatment-naive patients who had stable or active relapsing-remitting disease. TEMRA cells were enriched by FACS, while CD8+ and CD4+ T cells were obtained through a negative isolation that was performed magnetically. Remarks on this clonotype: The antigen remains undetermined.

Study findings and constraints: In its TCR sequencing and HLA analysis, the study acknowledged that the number of individuals was relatively small.

This chain connects TRBV19 to TRBJ1-5; D ambiguous. The sample consisted of CD4+ T cells from PBMCs. The sequence was obtained from a human donor with multiple sclerosis. CDR3 in amino acids: CASTLGGQAPQPQHF. CDR3 nucleotides: TGTGCCAGTACCCTGGGTGGTCAGGCTCCTCAGCCCCAGCATTTT. The full variable domain, in which reference TRBV19 and TRBJ1-5 provide the parts outside the CDR3, is DGGITQSPKYLFRKEGQNVTLSCEQNLNHDAMYWYRQDPGQGLRLIYYSQIVNDFQKGDIAEGYSVSREKKESFPLTVTSAQKNPTAFYLCASTLGGQAPQPQHFGDGTRLSIL.